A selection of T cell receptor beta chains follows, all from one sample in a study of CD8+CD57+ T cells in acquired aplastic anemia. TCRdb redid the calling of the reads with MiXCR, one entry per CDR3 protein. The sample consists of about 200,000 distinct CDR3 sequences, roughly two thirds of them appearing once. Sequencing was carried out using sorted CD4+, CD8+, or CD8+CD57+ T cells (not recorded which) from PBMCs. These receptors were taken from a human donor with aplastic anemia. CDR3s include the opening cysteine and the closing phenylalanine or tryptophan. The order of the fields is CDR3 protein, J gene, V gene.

CDR3 protein: CASSYGLQSPLHF; J gene: TRBJ1-6; V gene: TRBV6-5
CDR3 protein: CASRTGVYGYTF; J gene: TRBJ1-2; V gene: TRBV10-3
CDR3 protein: CASSTQGAYNSPLHF; J gene: TRBJ1-6; V gene: TRBV5-1
CDR3 protein: CASSLALPTPGAEQYF; J gene: TRBJ2-7; V gene: TRBV5-5
CDR3 protein: CRARDRGSYEQYF; J gene: TRBJ2-7; V gene: TRBV20-1
CDR3 protein: CASSRGTRYNSPLHF; J gene: TRBJ1-6; V gene: TRBV13
CDR3 protein: CASMVAGGLSYEQYF; J gene: TRBJ2-7; V gene: TRBV27
CDR3 protein: CASSLLPGYGEDEKLFF; J gene: TRBJ1-4; V gene: TRBV14
CDR3 protein: CSACGLAGTYEQYF; J gene: TRBJ2-7; V gene: TRBV20-1
CDR3 protein: CASSVGRGRMTF; J gene: TRBJ1-2; V gene: TRBV9
CDR3 protein: CASSLAYSGTEAFF; J gene: TRBJ1-1; V gene: TRBV7-9
CDR3 protein: CASSGASLNTEAFF; J gene: TRBJ1-1; V gene: TRBV2
CDR3 protein: CSASTSLNTDTQYF; J gene: TRBJ2-3; V gene: TRBV20-1
CDR3 protein: CSARGRINQETQYF; J gene: TRBJ2-5; V gene: TRBV20-1
CDR3 protein: CASSYSIGQPYEQYF; J gene: TRBJ2-7; V gene: TRBV6-5
CDR3 protein: CASSLAGTRNYGYTF; J gene: TRBJ1-2; V gene: TRBV5-1
CDR3 protein: CASSLIAGLGLGSYNEQFF; J gene: TRBJ2-1; V gene: TRBV7-3
CDR3 protein: CASSFTVGNYEQYF; J gene: TRBJ2-7; V gene: TRBV5-1
CDR3 protein: CASSSGIDQPQHF; J gene: TRBJ1-5; V gene: TRBV27
CDR3 protein: CSGFGSYTGELFF; J gene: TRBJ2-2; V gene: TRBV29-1
CDR3 protein: CASSQDVSGRNNEQFF; J gene: TRBJ2-1; V gene: TRBV7-3
CDR3 protein: CATSAPGQITDTQYF; J gene: TRBJ2-3; V gene: TRBV24-1
CDR3 protein: CASSLGLDRDLFF; J gene: TRBJ1-1; V gene: TRBV7-2
CDR3 protein: CAWSSRIPRGNQPQHF; J gene: TRBJ1-5; V gene: TRBV30
CDR3 protein: CAISDVGGAAGELFF; J gene: TRBJ2-2; V gene: TRBV10-3
CDR3 protein: CSVRVGEVGEKLFF; J gene: TRBJ1-4; V gene: TRBV20-1
CDR3 protein: CASSLWQRRRYEQYF; J gene: TRBJ2-7; V gene: TRBV28
CDR3 protein: CSASASGLAYEQYF; J gene: TRBJ2-7; V gene: TRBV20-1
CDR3 protein: CASSQGREQGPSYEQYF; J gene: TRBJ2-7; V gene: TRBV14
CDR3 protein: CASSYGGDSYEQYF; J gene: TRBJ2-7; V gene: TRBV6-5
CDR3 protein: CSARAGTGGSETQYF; J gene: TRBJ2-5; V gene: TRBV20-1
CDR3 protein: CASSLDRGLYEQYF; J gene: TRBJ2-7; V gene: TRBV6-1
CDR3 protein: CASRTSLHEQFF; J gene: TRBJ2-1; V gene: TRBV2
CDR3 protein: CAGSLDRNSGDAYNEQYF; J gene: TRBJ2-3; V gene: TRBV11-2
CDR3 protein: CSVLVTSGILTGELFF; J gene: TRBJ2-2; V gene: TRBV29-1
CDR3 protein: CATSRETGLAGVTDTQYF; J gene: TRBJ2-3; V gene: TRBV15
CDR3 protein: CSARPERRSSYNEQFF; J gene: TRBJ2-1; V gene: TRBV20-1
CDR3 protein: CSARDPASSYNSPLHF; J gene: TRBJ1-6; V gene: TRBV20-1
CDR3 protein: CAISGASGRPKNNEQFF; J gene: TRBJ2-1; V gene: TRBV10-3
CDR3 protein: CASSSTPGGTDTQYF; J gene: TRBJ2-3; V gene: TRBV7-6
CDR3 protein: CASREQGVGAGELFF; J gene: TRBJ2-2; V gene: TRBV19